Listed here are 7 T cell receptor beta chains from one sample, sequenced in a study of blood T cell repertoires in COVID-19. Sequencing used immunoSEQ multiplex PCR; TCRdb keeps in-frame clones, though not all of them. Seen here are 130,000 or so clones, about 70% observed once, and the top ten hold under 2.5%. Sequenced input: peripheral blood. The receptor set was obtained from a woman aged 65 to 85 with acute or convalescent COVID-19.

The V call is TRBV7-9, the J call TRBJ1-2; no reliable D call. Germline-derived CDR1 and CDR2 are SEHNR and FQNEAQ (reference sequence). V dropped 2 bases and J dropped 7 bases, with 14 bases sitting between them. This CDR3 is built from 14 residues. The CDR3 sequence is CASSLPRGISGYTF. Here the CDR3 DNA reads TGTGCCAGCAGCTTACCTCGGGGAATTTCTGGCTACACCTTC.

This chain uses TRBV5-1 with TRBJ2-5, with 8 bases matching TRBD2. Germline V gives CDR1 SGHRS, CDR2 YFSETQ. With 6 bases clipped from V and 3 bases from J, the junction kept 16 bases outside the gene matches. The CDR3 is 17 residues long. CDR3 nucleotides: TGCGCCAGCACAAGGACGGGAGGGGGTTTGAGTGAAGAGACCCAGTACTTC. It is translated as CASTRTGGGLSEETQYF.

The chain couples TRBV5-4 to TRBJ2-5, with D possibly being TRBD1 (6 bases). V was cut by 0 bases and J by 5 bases, with 17 bases left in between. The germline V gene encodes CDR1 SGHNT and CDR2 YYREEE (reference sequence). The CDR3 consists of 16 residues. This CDR3 is CASSLAGRGVGETQYF. The CDR3 region has the DNA TGTGCCAGCAGCTTGGCCGGCAGGGGAGTGGGCGAGACCCAGTACTTC.

This clone turned up a few times. The chain carries TRBV2 and TRBJ2-3, with a tentative D call TRBD2 (7 bases). CDR3 length equals 16 residues. V was cut by 6 bases and J by 1 base, with 17 bases left in between. Looked up from germline, CDR1 is SNHLY and CDR2 is FYNNEI. CDR3 loop: CASSLEGGVRTDTQYF. CDR3 in DNA: TGTGCCAGCAGCCTTGAGGGGGGGGTCCGCACAGATACGCAGTATTTT.

This chain joins TRBV7-7 and TRBJ2-1; D is unclear. Germline V gene data show CDR1 as SSHAT and CDR2 as FNYEAQ (reference sequence). CDR3 length: 13 residues. V was pared by 5 bases and J by 7 bases, with 12 bases between. The CDR3 region is CASSPTPGNEQFF. Here the CDR3 DNA reads TGTGCCAGCAGCCCCACCCCAGGAAATGAGCAGTTCTTC. Full variable domain (rest looked up from reference TRBV7-7 and TRBJ2-1): GAGVSQSPRYKVTKRGQDVTLRCDPISSHATLYWYQQALGQGPEFLTYFNYEAQPDKSGLPSDRFSAERPEGSISTLTIQRTEQRDSAMYRCASSPTPGNEQFFGPGTRLTVL.

The chain recombines TRBV19 with TRBJ2-2, with 8 nucleotides matching TRBD2. V gave up 9 bases and J gave up 4 bases; unmatched junction bases: 7. The germline CDR1 and CDR2 sequences are LNHDA and SQIVND (reference sequence). The CDR3 has 14 amino acids. The CDR3 DNA follows: TGTGCCAGCCATGGACTAGCTAGCACCGGGGAGCTGTTTTTT. It codes for CASHGLASTGELFF.

This clone was seen a few times. The rearrangement links TRBV19 to TRBJ1-5; D call uncertain. The germline gives CDR1 LNHDA, CDR2 SQIVND (reference sequence). V was clipped by 3 bases and J by 2 bases, with 8 bases between them. The CDR3 loop spans 14 amino acids. The CDR3 nucleotides read TGTGCCAGTAGTATCCTAGGAGGCAATCAGCCCCAGCATTTT. Translation: CASSILGGNQPQHF.